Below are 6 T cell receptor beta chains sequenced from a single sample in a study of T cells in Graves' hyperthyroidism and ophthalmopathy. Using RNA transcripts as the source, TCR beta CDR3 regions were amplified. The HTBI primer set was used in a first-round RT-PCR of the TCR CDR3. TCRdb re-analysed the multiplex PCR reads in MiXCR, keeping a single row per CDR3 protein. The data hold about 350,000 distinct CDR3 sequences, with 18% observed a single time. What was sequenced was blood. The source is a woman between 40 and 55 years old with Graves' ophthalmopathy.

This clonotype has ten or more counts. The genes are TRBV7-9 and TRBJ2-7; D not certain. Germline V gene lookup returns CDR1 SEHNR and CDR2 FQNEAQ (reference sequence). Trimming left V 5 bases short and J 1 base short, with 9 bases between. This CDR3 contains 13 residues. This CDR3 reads CASSQELSYEQYF. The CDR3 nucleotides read TGTGCCAGCAGCCAAGAGCTATCCTACGAGCAGTACTTC.

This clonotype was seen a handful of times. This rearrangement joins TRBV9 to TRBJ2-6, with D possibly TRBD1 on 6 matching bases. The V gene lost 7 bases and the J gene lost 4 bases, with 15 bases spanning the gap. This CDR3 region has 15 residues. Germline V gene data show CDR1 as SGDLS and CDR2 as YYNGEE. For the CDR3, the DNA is TGTGCCAGCGGATTGGGGGCCCCCGGGGCCAACGTCCTGACTTTC. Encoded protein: CASGLGAPGANVLTF. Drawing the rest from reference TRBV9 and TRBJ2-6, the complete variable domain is DSGVTQTPKHLITATGQRVTLRCSPRSGDLSVYWYQQSLDQGLQFLIQYYNGEERAKGNILERFSAQQFPDLHSELNLSSLELGDSALYFCASGLGAPGANVLTFGAGSRLTVL.

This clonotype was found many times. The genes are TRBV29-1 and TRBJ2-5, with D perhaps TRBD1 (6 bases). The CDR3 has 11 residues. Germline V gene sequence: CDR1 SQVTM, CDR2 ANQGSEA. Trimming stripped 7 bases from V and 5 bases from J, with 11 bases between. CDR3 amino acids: CSGTVRETQYF. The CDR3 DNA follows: TGCAGCGGGACAGTTCGCGAGACCCAGTACTTC.

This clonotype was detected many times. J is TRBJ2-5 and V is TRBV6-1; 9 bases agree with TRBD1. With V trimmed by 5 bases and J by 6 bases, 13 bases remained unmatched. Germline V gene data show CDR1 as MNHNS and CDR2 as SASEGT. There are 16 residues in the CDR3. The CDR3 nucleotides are TGTGCCAGCAGTCTAAGGGACAGGGAGGAGGTGAAGACCCAGTACTTC. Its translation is CASSLRDREEVKTQYF.

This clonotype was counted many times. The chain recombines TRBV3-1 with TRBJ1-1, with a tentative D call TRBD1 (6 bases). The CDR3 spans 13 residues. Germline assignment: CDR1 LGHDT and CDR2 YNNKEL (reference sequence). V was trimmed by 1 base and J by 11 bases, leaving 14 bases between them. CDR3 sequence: CASSQGWGTSAFF. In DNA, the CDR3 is TGTGCCAGCAGCCAAGGGTGGGGGACATCTGCTTTCTTT.

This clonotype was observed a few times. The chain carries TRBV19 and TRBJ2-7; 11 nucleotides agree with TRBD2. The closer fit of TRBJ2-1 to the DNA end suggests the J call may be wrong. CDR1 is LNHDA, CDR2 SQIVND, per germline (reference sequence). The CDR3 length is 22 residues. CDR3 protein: CASSPSPWMTGLAVNPSYEQFF. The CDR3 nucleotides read TGTGCCAGTAGTCCATCGCCCTGGATGACGGGACTAGCGGTAAACCCCTCCTACGAGCAGTTCTTC.